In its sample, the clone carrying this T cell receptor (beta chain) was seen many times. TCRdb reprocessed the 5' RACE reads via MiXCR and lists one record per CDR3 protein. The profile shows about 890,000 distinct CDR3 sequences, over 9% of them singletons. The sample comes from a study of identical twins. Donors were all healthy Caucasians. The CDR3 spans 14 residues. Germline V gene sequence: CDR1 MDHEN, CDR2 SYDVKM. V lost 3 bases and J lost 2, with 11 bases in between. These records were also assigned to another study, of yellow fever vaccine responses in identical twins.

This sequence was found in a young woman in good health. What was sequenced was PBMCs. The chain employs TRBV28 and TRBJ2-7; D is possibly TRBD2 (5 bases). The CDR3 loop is CASSFAGTAYEQYF. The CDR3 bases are TGTGCCAGCAGTTTCGCGGGTACGGCCTACGAGCAGTACTTC.